These 27 T cell receptor beta chains share one sample of origin, sequenced in a study of human T cells and chemical hapten exposure. Time point given: patch test 2, 6 weeks after DPC sensitization. The treatment here: therapeutic diphenylcyclopropenone sensitization with weekly scalp DPC. TCRdb itself ran the RACE reads through MiXCR, one entry per CDR3 protein. This sample carries tens of thousands of distinct CDR3 sequences, around 10% of them seen once, and the ten largest clones take around 1.6%. The material was whole blood, obtained in connection with sensitization to the hapten diphenylcyclopropenone (DPC). These receptors were taken from a man aged 18 to 30 with alopecia areata. Some clones in this sample may be carry-over from other donors' samples.

In its sample, this clonotype was seen a few times. The chain is built from TRBV6-5 and TRBJ2-3; 7 nucleotides agree with TRBD2. Per germline, CDR1 MNHEY and CDR2 SVGAGI. CDR3 length: 15 residues. V lost 2 bases, J lost 9 bases, and 11 bases stayed unmatched. CDR3 in DNA: TGTGCCAGCAGTTACGCCCTAGCGGTCCCCCCCACGCAGTATTTT. Translated, it gives CASSYALAVPPTQYF.

This clonotype occurred a few times. The V call is TRBV11-2, the J call TRBJ2-5; unclear D gene. V lost 5 bases, J lost 9 bases, and 16 bases lay in between. The V gene's germline CDR1 is SGHAT and CDR2 FQNNGV. The CDR3 consists of 13 residues. Here the CDR3 reads CASSLGRPGAQYF. The DNA for the CDR3 is TGTGCCAGCAGCCTAGGACGGCCAGGTGCCCAGTACTTC.

The chain employs TRBV10-1 and TRBJ2-2; D remains ambiguous. The length of the CDR3 is 14 residues. Germline V gene data show CDR1 as WNHNN and CDR2 as SYGVQD (reference sequence). The ends were cut back, 1 base at V and 3 bases at J, with 6 bases in the middle. The CDR3 loop is CASSELGYTGELFF. The CDR3 DNA follows: TGCGCCAGCAGTGAGTTGGGATACACCGGGGAGCTGTTTTTT.

This clonotype has just a few counts. V is TRBV5-4 and J is TRBJ2-3; the D gene could be TRBD1 or TRBD2 (5 bases each). V lost 10 bases and J 5 bases, leaving 17 bases between the germline ends. Germline values: CDR1 SGHNT, CDR2 YYREEE (reference sequence). The CDR3 loop spans 13 amino acids. The CDR3 DNA reads TGTGCCCTGGGGCAAGGGGACGGAGATACGCAGTATTTT. It translates to CALGQGDGDTQYF.

In this sample, this clonotype turned up many times. The J gene is TRBJ1-2, the V gene TRBV4-3; D possibly corresponds to TRBD1 (6 bases). Trimming took off 0 bases at V and 2 bases at J, with 13 bases between the two ends. The CDR3 has 16 residues. Germline V gene lookup returns CDR1 LGHNA and CDR2 YSLEER. The DNA of the CDR3 is TGCGCCAGCAGCCAAGATCTAGGACAGCAAAACTATGGCTACACCTTC. This sequence encodes CASSQDLGQQNYGYTF.

This chain connects TRBV29-1 to TRBJ1-1; 7 bases line up with TRBD1. From germline, CDR1 is SQVTM and CDR2 ANQGSEA. The CDR3 loop spans 15 amino acids. V lost 3 bases to trimming and J lost 1 base; unmatched junction nucleotides: 8. CDR3 DNA sequence: TGCAGCGTTGATAGGGACAGCCGGAGGAACACTGAAGCTTTCTTT. Protein product: CSVDRDSRRNTEAFF.

This clonotype has only a few counts. The rearrangement uses TRBV21-1 and TRBJ2-7; no check of the table's D call, TRBD1, against the DNA was made. TRBV21-1 is shown as a pseudogene. The CDR3 length is 15 residues. As DNA, the CDR3 is TGTGCCAGCAGCAAGTCGGGACAGGGATACTACGAGCAGTACGTC. It codes for CASSKSGQGYYEQYV.

Ten or more counts support this clonotype. The chain recombines TRBV4-3 with TRBJ2-3; D call uncertain. Trimming took off 0 bases at V and 2 bases at J, with 12 bases between the two ends. The CDR3 spans 16 residues. The germline CDR1 and CDR2 sequences are LGHNA and YSLEER. This CDR3 reads CASSQDPDGNTDTQYF. The DNA of the CDR3 is TGCGCCAGCAGCCAAGATCCAGACGGCAACACAGATACGCAGTATTTT.

This chain connects TRBV12-3 or TRBV12-4 to TRBJ2-1, with 9 bases aligning to TRBD1. The length of the CDR3 is 15 residues. After removal of 5 bases from V and 6 bases from J, the junction contained 8 bases not matched to a gene. CDR3 residues: CASSLRDRVSNEQFF. CDR3 DNA sequence: TGTGCCAGCAGTCTCCGGGACAGGGTCTCCAATGAGCAGTTCTTC.

This clonotype was detected a few times. J is TRBJ2-7 and V is TRBV10-3; TRBD1 matches at 9 bases. This CDR3 region has 12 residues. V shed 10 bases and J 3 bases; nucleotides not matched to a gene: 4. CDR1 is ENHRY, CDR2 SYGVKD, per germline. CDR3 loop: CASGDRVYEQYV. CDR3 nucleotide sequence: TGTGCCAGCGGGGACAGGGTCTACGAGCAGTACGTC.

The DNA for the CDR3 is TGTGCCATCAGAAACTGGCACAGGGGGAGCACTGAAGCTTTCTTT. As protein: CAIRNWHRGSTEAFF. V usage is TRBV10-3 and J usage is TRBJ1-1, with TRBD1 matching 8 bases. Germline-derived CDR1 and CDR2 are ENHRY and SYGVKD. This CDR3 has 15 amino acids. V shed 6 bases, J shed 4 bases, and the junction held 10 bases outside the gene matches.

This clonotype was detected many times. The CDR3 region is CASSLRRTDAVYGYTF. The CDR3 coding sequence is TGTGCCAGCAGCTTGAGACGGACAGACGCCGTCTATGGCTACACCTTC. This sequence joins TRBV7-9 and TRBJ1-2; tentatively, D is TRBD1 (6 bases). The CDR3 has 16 residues. The V gene's germline CDR1 is SEHNR and CDR2 FQNEAQ (reference sequence). V was pared by 3 bases and J by 4 bases, with 18 bases between.

The rearrangement links TRBV18 to TRBJ1-2; 8 positions agree with TRBD1. Germline V gene data show CDR1 as KGHSH and CDR2 as LQKENI. The CDR3 has 15 residues. V lost 1 base and J lost 10; bases outside the gene matches: 11. The CDR3 reads CASSPLPGTGGDYTF. The CDR3, as DNA: TGTGCCAGCTCACCACTCCCTGGGACAGGTGGCGACTACACCTTC. Complete variable domain (other parts from reference TRBV18 and TRBJ1-2): NAGVMQNPRHLVRRRGQEARLRCSPMKGHSHVYWYRQLPEEGLKFMVYLQKENIIDESGMPKERFSAEFPKEGPSILRIQQVVRGDSAAYFCASSPLPGTGGDYTFGSGTRLTVV.

The rearrangement joins TRBV11-2 to TRBJ2-5, with TRBD1 matching over 10 bases. Unmatched junction bases numbered 15, after V lost 3 bases and J lost 5 bases. CDR1 is SGHAT, CDR2 FQNNGV, per germline. The CDR3 sequence is 18 residues long. The CDR3 coding sequence is TGTGCCAGCAGCTTCAACGGAGTGACAGGGGGCGCTTGGGAGACCCAGTACTTC. Residues: CASSFNGVTGGAWETQYF.

This clonotype was seen many times. The rearrangement links TRBV6-2 or TRBV6-3 to TRBJ1-3, with 9 nucleotides matching TRBD1. CDR1 and CDR2 from the germline V gene are MNHEY and SVGEGT. V shed 4 bases and J 0 bases; nucleotides not matched to a gene: 10. This CDR3 is built from 18 residues. The CDR3 spells CASSFGTGSSRSGNTIYF. DNA for the CDR3: TGTGCCAGCAGTTTCGGGACAGGGTCTTCTCGCTCTGGAAACACCATATATTTT.

This clonotype was seen only a few times. The rearrangement joins TRBV25-1 to TRBJ1-1, with 9 nucleotides matching TRBD1. J was trimmed by 6 bases and V by 10 bases; bases with no gene match: 12. Germline CDR1 and CDR2: MGHDK and SYGVNS. The CDR3 extends over 14 amino acids. This CDR3 is CATSPRTGVPEAFF. In DNA form, the CDR3 reads TGTGCCACCTCCCCCCGGACAGGGGTTCCTGAAGCTTTCTTT.

This clonotype was seen many times. V is TRBV7-9 and J is TRBJ1-5; D might be TRBD1 (5 bases). The CDR3 sequence is 13 residues long. The V end lost 11 bases, the J end lost 6 bases, and 17 bases lay between the germline ends. In germline, CDR1 is SEHNR, CDR2 FQNEAQ (reference sequence). As DNA, the CDR3 is TGTGCCGTGGGGGGGAGCGCCAGTCAGCCCCAGCATTTT. Encoded protein: CAVGGSASQPQHF.

V usage is TRBV7-9 and J usage is TRBJ2-6; 8 positions match TRBD1. The CDR3 spans 18 residues. The germline gives CDR1 SEHNR, CDR2 FQNEAQ (reference sequence). Germline trimming cut 5 bases from V and 1 base from J; bases unmatched to any gene: 10. CDR3 region: CASSPSRGHRSGANVLTF. The CDR3, as DNA: TGTGCCAGCAGCCCAAGCAGGGGGCATCGGTCTGGGGCCAACGTCCTGACTTTC.

At least ten counts were recorded for this clonotype. This chain uses TRBV11-2 with TRBJ1-1; no definite D call. Germline CDR1 and CDR2: SGHAT and FQNNGV. This CDR3 region has 14 residues. V lost 1 base, J lost 4 bases, and 10 bases lay in between. CDR3 sequence reads: CASSLAGFSTEAFF. The CDR3 nucleotides are TGTGCCAGCAGCTTAGCAGGATTCTCCACTGAAGCTTTCTTT.

The sample holds a few counts of this clonotype. This chain uses TRBV27 with TRBJ2-4; TRBD1 matches 9 bases. J was trimmed by 8 bases and V by 0 bases; bases with no gene match: 5. Germline V gene sequence: CDR1 MNHEY, CDR2 SMNVEV (reference sequence). The length of the CDR3 is 15 residues. CDR3 bases: TGTGCCAGCAGTTTATCTCGGACAGGGGAGGACATTCAGTACTTC. Translated: CASSLSRTGEDIQYF.

This clonotype was seen ten or more times. This chain connects TRBV7-9 to TRBJ2-6; tentative D call: TRBD1 (6 bases). There are 15 residues in the CDR3. Trimming pared 5 bases from V and 3 bases from J, leaving 11 bases between. Per germline, CDR1 SEHNR and CDR2 FQNEAQ (reference sequence). The chain's CDR3 is CASSPQGRGANVLTF. CDR3 nucleotides: TGTGCCAGCAGCCCTCAGGGGCGTGGGGCCAACGTCCTGACTTTC.

There are many counts of this clonotype. The rearrangement links TRBV6-5 to TRBJ2-7, with 9 bases aligning to TRBD2. CDR1 and CDR2 from the germline V gene are MNHEY and SVGAGI. V trimming: 2 bases; J trimming: 3 bases; junction bases outside the gene matches: 5. There are 15 residues in the CDR3. The CDR3 DNA reads as TGTGCCAGCAGTTACGGCGGGGGGGAGGACTACGAGCAGTACTTC. The encoded protein is CASSYGGGEDYEQYF.

This clonotype has a count of ten or more. This chain connects TRBV28 to TRBJ1-2, with 8 bases lining up with TRBD1. Trimming removed 4 bases from V and 4 bases from J; junction bases left unmatched: 8. Germline assignment: CDR1 MDHEN and CDR2 SYDVKM. The CDR3 is 15 amino acids. The CDR3: CASSSNRGSAYGYTF. CDR3 nucleotide sequence: TGTGCCAGCAGTTCCAACAGGGGGTCGGCCTATGGCTACACCTTC.

This clonotype was counted ten times or more. This rearrangement joins TRBV12-3 or TRBV12-4 to TRBJ2-5, with 10 nucleotides matching TRBD2. V was pared by 4 bases and J by 6 bases, with 5 bases of the junction left unmatched. The CDR3 is 14 amino acids. The CDR3 protein is CASSYSGGVKTQYF. Written as DNA, the CDR3 is TGTGCCAGCAGTTACAGCGGGGGGGTAAAGACCCAGTACTTC.

This clonotype showed up many times. The CDR3 DNA is TGCGCCAGCAGCTTCTTGGTCGGTAACGAGCAGTACTTC. It is translated as CASSFLVGNEQYF. The rearrangement links TRBV5-1 to TRBJ2-7; the D is unclear. This CDR3 has 13 amino acids. Germline CDR1 is SGHRS and CDR2 is YFSETQ. Trimming left V 2 bases short and J 5 bases short, with 11 bases between.

This clonotype has ten or more counts. This chain connects TRBV10-2 to TRBJ1-1; no clear D gene. The CDR3 is made up of 13 amino acids. V lost 4 bases and J lost 1, with 7 bases in between. CDR1 is WSHSY, CDR2 SAAADI, per germline. The CDR3 protein is CASSVARNTEAFF. CDR3 nucleotides: TGCGCCAGCAGTGTGGCAAGGAACACTGAAGCTTTCTTT.

This clonotype was seen ten or more times. The rearrangement joins TRBV28 to TRBJ2-7, with 12 bases fitting TRBD2. This CDR3 spans 16 amino acids. CDR1 and CDR2 (germline): MDHEN, SYDVKM. J gave up 0 bases and V 6 bases, and 6 bases lay outside the gene matches. CDR3 sequence: CASSPGLAGSSYEQYF. CDR3 DNA sequence: TGTGCCAGCAGCCCTGGACTAGCGGGGAGCTCCTACGAGCAGTACTTC.